This T cell receptor (beta chain) was captured in a study of early T cells in non-severe SARS-CoV-2 infection. In the study overall: Bulk RNA isolated from unsorted whole blood underwent sequencing; chains were not paired. The study, taken as a whole, reports: Matching with VDJdb favored anti-spike CD8 responses (missing private and CD4 specificities).

Trimming cost V 5 bases and J 3 bases, with 5 bases left between them. The germline gives CDR1 MNHEY, CDR2 SVGEGT. CDR3 length: 11 amino acids. This clonotype was counted between two and nine times. Its antigen remains unknown. TCRdb reprocessed the 5' RACE reads via MiXCR and lists one record per CDR3 protein. The profile covers over 60,000 distinct CDR3 sequences, with 11% appearing a single time and 2.9% taken by the ten largest. The clonotype comes from an adult who was a healthcare worker with PCR-confirmed SARS-CoV-2 infection or an uninfected control (not recorded which). The source was whole blood, collected at baseline. The J gene is TRBJ2-7, the V gene TRBV6-2 or TRBV6-3; D uncertain. As DNA, the CDR3 is TGTGCCAGCAGTCCGCTCTACGAGCAGTACTTC. It translates to CASSPLYEQYF.